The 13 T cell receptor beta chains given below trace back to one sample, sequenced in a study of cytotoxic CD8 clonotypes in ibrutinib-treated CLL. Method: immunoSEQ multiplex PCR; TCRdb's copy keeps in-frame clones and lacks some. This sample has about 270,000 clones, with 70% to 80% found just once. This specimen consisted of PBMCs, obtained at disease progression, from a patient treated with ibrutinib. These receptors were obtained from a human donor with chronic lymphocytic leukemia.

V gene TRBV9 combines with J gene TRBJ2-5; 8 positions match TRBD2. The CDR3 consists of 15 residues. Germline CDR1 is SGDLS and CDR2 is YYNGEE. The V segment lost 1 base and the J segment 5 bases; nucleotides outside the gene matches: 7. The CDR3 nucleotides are TGTGCCAGCAGCGTATATCCGGGACTAGGGGAGACCCAGTACTTC. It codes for CASSVYPGLGETQYF.

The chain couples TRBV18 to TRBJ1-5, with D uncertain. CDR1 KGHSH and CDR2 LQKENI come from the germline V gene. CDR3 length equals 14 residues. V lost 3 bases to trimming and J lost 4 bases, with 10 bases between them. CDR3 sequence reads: CASSPFGENQPQHF. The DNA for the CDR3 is TGTGCCAGCTCACCTTTCGGCGAGAATCAGCCCCAGCATTTT.

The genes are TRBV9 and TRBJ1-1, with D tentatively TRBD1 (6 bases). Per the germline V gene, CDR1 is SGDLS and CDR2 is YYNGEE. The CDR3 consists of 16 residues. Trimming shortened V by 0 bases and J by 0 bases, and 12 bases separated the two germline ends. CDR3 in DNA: TGTGCCAGCAGCGTAGTGGGGGGCAGGCTGAACACTGAAGCTTTCTTT. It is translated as CASSVVGGRLNTEAFF.

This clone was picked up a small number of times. This CDR3 is CASSFVPGQGGYGYTF. CDR3 nucleotide sequence: TGTGCCAGCAGTTTCGTACCGGGACAGGGGGGTTATGGCTACACCTTC. The chain employs TRBV5-6 and TRBJ1-2; TRBD1 aligns across 11 bases. J lost 5 bases, V lost 5 bases, and 11 bases had no gene match. The CDR3 consists of 16 residues. Germline loops: CDR1 SGHDT, CDR2 YYEEEE.

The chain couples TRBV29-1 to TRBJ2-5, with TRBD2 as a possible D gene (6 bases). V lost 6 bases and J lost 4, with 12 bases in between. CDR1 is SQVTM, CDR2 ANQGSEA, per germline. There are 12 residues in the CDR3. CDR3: CSVPGLRETQYF. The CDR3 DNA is TGCAGCGTACCGGGACTCCGAGAGACCCAGTACTTC.

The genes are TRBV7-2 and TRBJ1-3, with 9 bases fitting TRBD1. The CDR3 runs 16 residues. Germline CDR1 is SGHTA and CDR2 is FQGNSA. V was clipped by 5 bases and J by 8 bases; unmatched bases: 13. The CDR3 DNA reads TGTGCCAGCAGCCTGAGACAGGGGGTCTATACGGACACCATATATTTT. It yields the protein CASSLRQGVYTDTIYF. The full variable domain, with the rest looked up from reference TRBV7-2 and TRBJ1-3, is GAGVSQSPSNKVTEKGKDVELRCDPISGHTALYWYRQSLGQGLEFLIYFQGNSAPDKSGLPSDRFSAERTGGSVSTLTIQRTQQEDSAVYLCASSLRQGVYTDTIYFGEGSWLTVV.

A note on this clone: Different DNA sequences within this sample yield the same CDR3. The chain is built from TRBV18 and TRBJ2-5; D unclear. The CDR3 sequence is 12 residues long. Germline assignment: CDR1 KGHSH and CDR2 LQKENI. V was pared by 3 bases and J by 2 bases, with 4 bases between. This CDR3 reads CASSPTQETQYF. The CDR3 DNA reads TGTGCCAGCTCACCGACACAAGAGACCCAGTACTTC.

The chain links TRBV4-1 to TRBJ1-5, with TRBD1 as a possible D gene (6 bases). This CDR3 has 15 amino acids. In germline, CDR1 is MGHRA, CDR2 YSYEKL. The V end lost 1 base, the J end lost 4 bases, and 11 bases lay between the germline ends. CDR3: CASSQGQGPNQPQHF. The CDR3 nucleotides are TGCGCCAGCAGCCAAGGCCAGGGGCCTAATCAGCCCCAGCATTTT.

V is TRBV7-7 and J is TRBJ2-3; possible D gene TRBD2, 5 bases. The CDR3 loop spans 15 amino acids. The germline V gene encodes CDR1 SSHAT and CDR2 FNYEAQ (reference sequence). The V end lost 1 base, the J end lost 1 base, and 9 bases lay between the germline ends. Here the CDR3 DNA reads TGTGCCAGCAGCTTAGGGCGGGCGGGCACAGATACGCAGTATTTT. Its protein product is CASSLGRAGTDTQYF. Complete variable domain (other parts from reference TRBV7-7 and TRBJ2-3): GAGVSQSPRYKVTKRGQDVTLRCDPISSHATLYWYQQALGQGPEFLTYFNYEAQPDKSGLPSDRFSAERPEGSISTLTIQRTEQRDSAMYRCASSLGRAGTDTQYFGPGTRLTVL.

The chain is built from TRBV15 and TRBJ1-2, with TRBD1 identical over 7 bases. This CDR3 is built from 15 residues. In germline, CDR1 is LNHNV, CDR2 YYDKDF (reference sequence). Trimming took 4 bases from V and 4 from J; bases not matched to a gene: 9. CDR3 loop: CATSKTGLFTYGYTF. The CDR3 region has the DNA TGTGCCACCAGCAAGACAGGGTTGTTCACCTATGGCTACACCTTC.

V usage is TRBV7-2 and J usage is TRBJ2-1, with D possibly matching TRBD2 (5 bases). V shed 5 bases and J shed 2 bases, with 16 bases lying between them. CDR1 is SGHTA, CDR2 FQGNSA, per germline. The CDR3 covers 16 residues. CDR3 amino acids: CASSPALRAAYNEQFF. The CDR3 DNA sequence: TGTGCCAGCAGCCCCGCCTTGCGGGCGGCCTACAATGAGCAGTTCTTC.

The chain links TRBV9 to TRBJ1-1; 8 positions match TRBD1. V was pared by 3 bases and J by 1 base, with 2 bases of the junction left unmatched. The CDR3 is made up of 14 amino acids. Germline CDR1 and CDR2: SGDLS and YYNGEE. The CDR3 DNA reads TGTGCCAGCAGCGCAACAGGGGGGAACACTGAAGCTTTCTTT. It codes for CASSATGGNTEAFF.

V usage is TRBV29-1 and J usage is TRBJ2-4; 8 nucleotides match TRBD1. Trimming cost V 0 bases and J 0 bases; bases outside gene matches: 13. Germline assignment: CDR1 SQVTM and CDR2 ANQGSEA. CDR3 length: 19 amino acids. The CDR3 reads CSVEDRGTGDDLAKNIQYF. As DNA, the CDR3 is TGCAGCGTTGAAGATAGGGGGACAGGCGACGACTTAGCCAAAAACATTCAGTACTTC. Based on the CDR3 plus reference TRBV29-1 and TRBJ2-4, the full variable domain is SAVISQKPSRDICQRGTSLTIQCQVDSQVTMMFWYRQQPGQSLTLIATANQGSEATYESGFVIDKFPISRPNLTFSTLTVSNMSPEDSSIYLCSVEDRGTGDDLAKNIQYFGAGTRLSVL.